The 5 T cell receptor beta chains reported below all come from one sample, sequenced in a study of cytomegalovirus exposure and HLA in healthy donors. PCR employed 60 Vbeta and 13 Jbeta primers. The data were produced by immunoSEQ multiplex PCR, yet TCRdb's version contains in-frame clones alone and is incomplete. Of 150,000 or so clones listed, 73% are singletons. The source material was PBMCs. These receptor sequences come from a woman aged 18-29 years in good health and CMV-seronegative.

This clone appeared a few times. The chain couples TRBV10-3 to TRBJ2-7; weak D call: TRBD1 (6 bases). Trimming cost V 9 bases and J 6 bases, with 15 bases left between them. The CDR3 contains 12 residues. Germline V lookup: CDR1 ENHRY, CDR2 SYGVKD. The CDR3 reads CAMGAGAGEQYF. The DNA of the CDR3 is TGTGCCATGGGAGCAGGGGCGGGCGAGCAGTACTTC.

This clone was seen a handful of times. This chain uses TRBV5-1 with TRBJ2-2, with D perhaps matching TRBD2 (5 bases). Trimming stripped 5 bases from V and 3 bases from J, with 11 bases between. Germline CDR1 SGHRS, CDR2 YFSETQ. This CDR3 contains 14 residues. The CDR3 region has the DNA TGCGCCAGCAGTCTGCTAGCAGACACCGGGGAGCTGTTTTTT. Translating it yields CASSLLADTGELFF.

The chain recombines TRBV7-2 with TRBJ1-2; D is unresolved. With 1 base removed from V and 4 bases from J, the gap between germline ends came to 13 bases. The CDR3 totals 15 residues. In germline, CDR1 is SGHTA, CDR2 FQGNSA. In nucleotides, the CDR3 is TGTGCCAGCAGCTTAGTATTACAGCCAACCTATGGCTACACCTTC. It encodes CASSLVLQPTYGYTF.

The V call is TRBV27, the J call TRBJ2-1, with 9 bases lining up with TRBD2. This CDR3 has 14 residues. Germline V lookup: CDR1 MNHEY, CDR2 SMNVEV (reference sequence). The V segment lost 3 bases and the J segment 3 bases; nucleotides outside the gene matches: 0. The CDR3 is CASSFSGSYNEQFF. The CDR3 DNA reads TGTGCCAGCAGTTTTAGCGGGAGCTACAATGAGCAGTTCTTC.

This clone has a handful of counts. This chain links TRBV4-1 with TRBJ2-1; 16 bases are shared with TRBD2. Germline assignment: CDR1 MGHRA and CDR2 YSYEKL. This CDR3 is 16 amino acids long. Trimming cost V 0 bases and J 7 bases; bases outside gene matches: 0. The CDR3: CASSQEGLAGGNEQFF. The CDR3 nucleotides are TGCGCCAGCAGCCAAGAGGGACTAGCGGGGGGGAATGAGCAGTTCTTC.